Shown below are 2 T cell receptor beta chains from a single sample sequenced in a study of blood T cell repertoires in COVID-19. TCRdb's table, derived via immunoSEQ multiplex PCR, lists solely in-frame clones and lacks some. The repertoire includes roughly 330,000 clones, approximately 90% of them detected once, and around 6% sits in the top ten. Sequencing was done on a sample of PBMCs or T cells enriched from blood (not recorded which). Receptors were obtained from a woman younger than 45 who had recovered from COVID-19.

The CDR3 spells CASKRTDFSEKLFF. CDR3 nucleotides: TGTGCCAGTAAGAGGACAGACTTCTCTGAAAAACTGTTTTTT. This chain joins TRBV19 and TRBJ1-4, with D tentatively TRBD1 (6 bases). Germline values: CDR1 LNHDA, CDR2 SQIVND (reference sequence). The CDR3 extends over 14 amino acids. Trimming cost V 7 bases and J 7 bases, with 16 bases left between them.

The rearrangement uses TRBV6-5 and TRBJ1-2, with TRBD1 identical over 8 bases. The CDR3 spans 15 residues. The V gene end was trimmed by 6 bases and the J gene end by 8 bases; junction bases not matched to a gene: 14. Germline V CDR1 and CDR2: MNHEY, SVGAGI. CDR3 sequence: CASRRAGGSPSGYTF. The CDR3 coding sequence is TGTGCCAGCAGGCGGGCAGGGGGCAGTCCTAGCGGCTACACCTTC.